This T cell receptor (beta chain) was found in a study of blood T cell repertoires in COVID-19. The assay was immunoSEQ multiplex PCR, and TCRdb's table has in-frame clones only and misses some. This table holds roughly 280,000 clones, around 86% found once. In germline, CDR1 is PRHDT, CDR2 FYEKMQ (reference sequence). Trimming removed 1 base at V and 4 bases at J, with 15 bases between. This CDR3 spans 16 amino acids. This TCR derives from a woman aged 55-70 years with COVID-19, enrolled during active disease. Material for sequencing was peripheral blood. The chain has TRBV13 and TRBJ2-3; possible D gene TRBD2, 5 bases. CDR3 DNA: TGTGCCAGCAGCTTAGTGATAGGAGGTGGACCAGATACGCAGTATTTT. It codes for CASSLVIGGGPDTQYF.